The source of this T cell receptor (beta chain) is a study of T cells in Graves' hyperthyroidism and ophthalmopathy. Study-level results: Ophthalmopathy and stable hyperthyroidism were separated by a 13 V-J model. Most clonotypes that expanded in the thyroid above 0.001 also showed up in blood.

The CDR3 contains 15 residues. With 0 bases clipped from V and 5 bases from J, the junction kept 5 bases outside the gene matches. Per germline, CDR1 MNHEY and CDR2 SMNVEV (reference sequence). Amplified TCR beta CDR3 regions came from RNA transcripts. In the first-round RT-PCR of the TCR CDR3, the HTBI primer set was used. In TCRdb, the multiplex PCR reads were re-called with MiXCR into one record per CDR3 protein. The sample records 650,000 to 750,000 distinct CDR3 sequences, roughly 15% being singletons. This clonotype showed up many times. Its antigen is unknown. The genes are TRBV27 and TRBJ2-5; 8 bases are a match to TRBD2. Sequences were obtained from blood. The TCR comes from a woman aged 18-29 years with Graves' hyperthyroidism. CDR3 sequence: CASSLSIAGMETQYF. CDR3 DNA sequence: TGTGCCAGCAGTTTATCGATAGCGGGAATGGAGACCCAGTACTTC.